The TCR beta chain described here comes from a study of control samples from healthy donors and cancer patients (TCRdb year 2020). Notes on this clone: Its antigen remains undetermined. There are no base qualities to consult, and no much larger clone falls within one base.

The library was built by means of the immunoSEQ multiplex PCR assay. The table comes from immuneACCESS by way of TCRdb, which keeps in-frame sequences with V and J called. Part of the clones is missing from these tables; in studies checked, under half for an unresolved V gene and the rest for unknown reasons. The sample yields roughly 170,000 clones; 91% were counted once. The ten largest account for around 2% of the sample. Reading from cysteine to phenylalanine, the CDR3 counts 14 amino acids. Of the read, only the CDR3 DNA is kept; its 42 bases are in frame from base 1. CDR1 and CDR2 are read off the germline V gene as LGHNT and FRNRAP. Between the V and J ends, shortened by 2 bases and 8 bases respectively, the junction contains 15 bases.

The receptor was derived from a woman in her 40s in good health. The receptor chain draws on TRBV12-5 and TRBJ1-2; the D gene is possibly TRBD1, with 5 bases matching. The source material was blood. The sequenced DNA is TGTGCTAGTGGTTTGCCACCCACAGGCGGCGGCTACACCTTC. Protein translation: CASGLPPTGGGYTF.